The subject of this entry is one T cell receptor beta chain. Its antigen is unidentified. The entry originates in a study of T-cell memory formation after mild COVID-19. Across the study: There were largely donor-specific TCR clusters. Study observations and caveats: Pre-infection memory carried some responding clones, suggesting that cross-reactive memory joined.

The length of the CDR3 is 15 residues. Losses at the gene ends were 4 bases for V and 2 bases for J; bases not matched to a gene: 7. Germline CDR1 and CDR2: MNHEY and SMNVEV (reference sequence). From 5'RACE with constant-segment primers came TCR alpha and TCR beta cDNA libraries that carried sample barcodes and UMIs. MiXCR was run by TCRdb on the 5' RACE reads, yielding one entry per CDR3 protein. Of a few hundred thousand distinct CDR3 sequences in the sample, over 7% were seen once. The receptor was isolated from a man between 18 and 29 years old who had mild COVID-19 (a few samples of this study predate the infection). Cell type and time point are not known. The chain couples TRBV27 to TRBJ2-7; TRBD2 matches 8 bases. The sample consisted of PBMCs or a T cell subset sorted from them (not recorded which). This CDR3 reads CASSSNGGAPYEQYV. CDR3 bases: TGTGCCAGCAGTTCCAACGGGGGGGCCCCCTACGAGCAGTACGTC.